The clone carrying this TCR beta chain was recorded at least ten times. Antigen specificity is unknown. This CDR3 has 14 residues. Looked up from germline, CDR1 is DFQATT and CDR2 is SNEGSKA (reference sequence). V shed 5 bases and J shed 4 bases, with 15 bases lying between them. The sample comes from a study of early T cells in non-severe SARS-CoV-2 infection. Study overall: The chains were unpaired, and the sequenced material was bulk RNA from unsorted whole blood.

Whole-study results and caveats: VDJdb matching favored anti-spike CD8 responses, missing private and CD4 specificities.

Researchers attached unique molecular identifiers to individual cDNA molecules. One entry per CDR3 protein, called by TCRdb with MiXCR from the 5' RACE reads. The profile shows 40,000 to 60,000 distinct CDR3 sequences, 4% to 5% of them singletons. The sample was whole blood. The receptor was isolated from an adult who was a healthcare worker with PCR-confirmed SARS-CoV-2 infection or an uninfected control (not recorded which). The genes are TRBV20-1 and TRBJ2-1, with TRBD1 as a possible D gene (6 bases). Written as DNA, the CDR3 is TGCAGTGCTGCAGGAGGACAGAGATACAATGAGCAGTTCTTC. This encodes CSAAGGQRYNEQFF.